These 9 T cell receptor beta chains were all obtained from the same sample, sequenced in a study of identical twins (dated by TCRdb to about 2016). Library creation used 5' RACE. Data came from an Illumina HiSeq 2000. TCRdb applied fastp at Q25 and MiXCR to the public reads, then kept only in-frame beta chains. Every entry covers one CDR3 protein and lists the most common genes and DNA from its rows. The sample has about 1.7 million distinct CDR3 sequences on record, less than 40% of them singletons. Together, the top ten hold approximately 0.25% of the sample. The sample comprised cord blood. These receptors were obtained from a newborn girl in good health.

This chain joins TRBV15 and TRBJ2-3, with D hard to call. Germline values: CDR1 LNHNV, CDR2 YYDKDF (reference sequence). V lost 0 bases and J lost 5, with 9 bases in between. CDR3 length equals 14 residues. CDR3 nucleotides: TGTGCCACCAGCAGAGATCCGGCGAAAGATACGCAGTATTTT. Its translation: CATSRDPAKDTQYF.

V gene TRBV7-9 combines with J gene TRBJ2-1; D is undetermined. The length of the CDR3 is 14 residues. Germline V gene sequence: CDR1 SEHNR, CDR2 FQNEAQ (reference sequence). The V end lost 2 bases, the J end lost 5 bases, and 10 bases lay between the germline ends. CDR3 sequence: CASSLLGSNNEQFF. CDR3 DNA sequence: TGTGCCAGCAGCTTACTGGGGTCTAACAATGAGCAGTTCTTC.

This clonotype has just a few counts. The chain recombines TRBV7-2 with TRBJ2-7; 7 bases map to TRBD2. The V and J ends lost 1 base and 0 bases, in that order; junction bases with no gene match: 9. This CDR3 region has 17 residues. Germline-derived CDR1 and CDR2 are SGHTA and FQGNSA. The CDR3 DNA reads TGTGCCAGCAGCTTAGGCTCCGGGACTATGACCTCCTACGAGCAGTACTTC. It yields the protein CASSLGSGTMTSYEQYF.

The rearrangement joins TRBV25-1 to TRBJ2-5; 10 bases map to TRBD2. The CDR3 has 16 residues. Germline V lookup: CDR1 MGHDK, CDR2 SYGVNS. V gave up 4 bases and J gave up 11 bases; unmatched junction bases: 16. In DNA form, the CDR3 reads TGTGCCAGCAGTGGGGGTCTAGCGGGAGTTGGGAATGAGCAGTACTTC. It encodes CASSGGLAGVGNEQYF.

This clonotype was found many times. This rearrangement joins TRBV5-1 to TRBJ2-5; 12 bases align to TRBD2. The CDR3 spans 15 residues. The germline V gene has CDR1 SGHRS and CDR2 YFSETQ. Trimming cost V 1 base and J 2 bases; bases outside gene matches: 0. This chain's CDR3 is CASSLTSGRQETQYF. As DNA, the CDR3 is TGCGCCAGCAGCTTGACTAGCGGGAGGCAAGAGACCCAGTACTTC.

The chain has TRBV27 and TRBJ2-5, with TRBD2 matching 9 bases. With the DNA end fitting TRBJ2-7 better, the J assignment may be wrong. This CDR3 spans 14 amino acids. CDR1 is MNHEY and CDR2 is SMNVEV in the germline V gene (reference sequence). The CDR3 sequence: CASSAGLAHYEQYF. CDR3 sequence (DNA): TGTGCCAGCAGTGCGGGACTAGCACACTACGAGCAGTACTTC.

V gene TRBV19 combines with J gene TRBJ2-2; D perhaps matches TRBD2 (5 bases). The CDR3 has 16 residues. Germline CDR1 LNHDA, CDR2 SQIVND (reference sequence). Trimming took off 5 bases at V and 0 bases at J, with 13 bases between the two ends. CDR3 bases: TGTGCCAGTAGTTCGCCGGCTAGCCCGAACACCGGGGAGCTGTTTTTT. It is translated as CASSSPASPNTGELFF.

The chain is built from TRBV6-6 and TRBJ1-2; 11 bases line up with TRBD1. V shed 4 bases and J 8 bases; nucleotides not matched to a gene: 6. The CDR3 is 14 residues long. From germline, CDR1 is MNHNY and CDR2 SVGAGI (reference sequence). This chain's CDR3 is CASSSDRGLSGYTF. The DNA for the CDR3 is TGTGCCAGCAGTTCGGACAGGGGGCTTAGCGGCTACACCTTC.

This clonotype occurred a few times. The CDR3 bases are TGTGCCGCCATTATAGGGGTCCCCAATCAGCCCCAGCATTTT. Translated, it gives CAAIIGVPNQPQHF. The V gene is TRBV6-5, the J gene TRBJ1-5; a weak D match, TRBD1 (5 bases). In germline, CDR1 is MNHEY, CDR2 SVGAGI. The ends were cut back, 11 bases at V and 3 bases at J, with 17 bases in the middle. CDR3 length: 14 amino acids.